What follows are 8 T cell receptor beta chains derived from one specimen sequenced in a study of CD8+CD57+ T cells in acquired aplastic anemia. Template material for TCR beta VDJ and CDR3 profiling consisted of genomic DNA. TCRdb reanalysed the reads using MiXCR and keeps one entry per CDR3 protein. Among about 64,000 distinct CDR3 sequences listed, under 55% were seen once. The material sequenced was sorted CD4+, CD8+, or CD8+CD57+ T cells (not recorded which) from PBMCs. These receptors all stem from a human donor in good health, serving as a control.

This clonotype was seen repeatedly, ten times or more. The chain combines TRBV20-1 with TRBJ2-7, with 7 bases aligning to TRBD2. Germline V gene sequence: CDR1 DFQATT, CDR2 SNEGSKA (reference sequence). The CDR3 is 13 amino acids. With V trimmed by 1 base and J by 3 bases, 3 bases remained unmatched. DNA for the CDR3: TGCAGTGCTAGAGTAGCGGGCTACTACGAGCAGTACTTC. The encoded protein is CSARVAGYYEQYF.

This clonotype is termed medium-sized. The CDR3 DNA sequence: TGTGCCAGCAGCGTGGACATTTCCTACGAGCAGTACTTC. It is translated as CASSVDISYEQYF. This chain uses TRBV7-3 with TRBJ2-7; tentatively, D is TRBD1 (5 bases). The germline V gene has CDR1 SGHTA and CDR2 FQGTGA. Trimming pared 5 bases from V and 1 base from J, leaving 9 bases between. This CDR3 comprises 13 residues.

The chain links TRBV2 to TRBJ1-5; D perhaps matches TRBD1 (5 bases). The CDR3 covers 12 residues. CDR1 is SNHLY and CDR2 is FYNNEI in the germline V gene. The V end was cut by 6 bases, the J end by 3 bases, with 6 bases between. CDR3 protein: CASRGDNQPQHF. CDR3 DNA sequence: TGTGCCAGCAGGGGGGACAATCAGCCCCAGCATTTT. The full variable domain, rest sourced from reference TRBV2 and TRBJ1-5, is EPEVTQTPSHQVTQMGQEVILRCVPISNHLYFYWYRQILGQKVEFLVSFYNNEISEKSEIFDDQFSVERPDGSNFTLKIRSTKLEDSAMYFCASRGDNQPQHFGDGTRLSIL.

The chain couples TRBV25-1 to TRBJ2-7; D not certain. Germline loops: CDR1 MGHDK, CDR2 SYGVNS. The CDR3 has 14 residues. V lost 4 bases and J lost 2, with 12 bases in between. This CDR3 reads CASSAQQDPYEQYF. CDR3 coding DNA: TGTGCCAGCAGTGCCCAGCAGGATCCCTACGAGCAGTACTTC.

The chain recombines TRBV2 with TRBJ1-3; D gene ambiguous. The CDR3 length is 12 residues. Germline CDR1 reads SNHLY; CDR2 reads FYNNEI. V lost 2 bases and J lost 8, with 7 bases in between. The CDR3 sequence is CASSETGYTIYF. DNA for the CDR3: TGTGCCAGCAGTGAAACGGGTTACACCATATATTTT.

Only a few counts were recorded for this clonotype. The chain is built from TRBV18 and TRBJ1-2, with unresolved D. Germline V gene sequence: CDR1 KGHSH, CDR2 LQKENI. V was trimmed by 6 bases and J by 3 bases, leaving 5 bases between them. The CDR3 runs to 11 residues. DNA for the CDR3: TGTGCCAGCTCTGAGGACTATGGCTACACCTTC. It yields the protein CASSEDYGYTF.

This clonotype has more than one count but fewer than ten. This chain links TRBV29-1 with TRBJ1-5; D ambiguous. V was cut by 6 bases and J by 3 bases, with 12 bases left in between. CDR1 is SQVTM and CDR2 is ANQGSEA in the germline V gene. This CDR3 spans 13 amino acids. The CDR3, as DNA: TGCAGCGTGCAAGGGCTTCCCAATCAGCCCCAGCATTTT. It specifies CSVQGLPNQPQHF.

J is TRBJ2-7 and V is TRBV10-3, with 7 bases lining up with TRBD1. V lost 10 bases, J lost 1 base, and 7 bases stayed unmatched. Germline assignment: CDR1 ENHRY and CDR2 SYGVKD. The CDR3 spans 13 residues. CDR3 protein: CASGRDRSYEQYF. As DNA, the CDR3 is TGTGCCAGCGGCCGGGACAGATCCTACGAGCAGTACTTC.